A selection of T cell receptor beta chains follows, all from one sample in a study of cytomegalovirus exposure and HLA in healthy donors. Libraries were prepared by immunoSEQ multiplex PCR; TCRdb keeps only in-frame clonotypes and omits some of them. This sample has about 260,000 clones, with 80% to 95% found just once. Sequencing was performed on PBMCs. The source of these receptors is a woman aged 25-40 years in good health and CMV-seronegative. CDR3s include the opening cysteine and the closing phenylalanine or tryptophan. D genes are given only for firm matches. The size field is filled for only some rows; it gives once, few, many or a size class.

cdr3_nt	cdr3_aa	d_call	v_call	clone_size	j_call
TGTGCCAGCAGTGCTGGGGGTAAGGAGACCCAGTACTTC	CASSAGGKETQYF	-	TRBV2	-	TRBJ2-5
TGTGCCACCAGCAGCGTCGGGACAGGGGGTGAAGGGGCCAACGTCCTGACTTTC	CATSSVGTGGEGANVLTF	TRBD1	TRBV15	-	TRBJ2-6
TGTGCCAGCAGCCCGGGGTCGCTTGGACAGGGCCCAGCGGGAAACATTCAGTACTTC	CASSPGSLGQGPAGNIQYF	TRBD1	TRBV11-3	-	TRBJ2-4
TGCGCCAGCAGCTTACCGGCAGCGATTGACACCGGGGAGCTGTTTTTT	CASSLPAAIDTGELFF	-	TRBV5-1	-	TRBJ2-2
TGTGCCTGGAGCGATTCCGGGACTAGGGGCAATGAGCAGTTCTTC	CAWSDSGTRGNEQFF	TRBD2	TRBV30	once	TRBJ2-1
TGTGCCAGCAGTCCCCGGACTAGCGATACTTACAATGAGCAGTTCTTC	CASSPRTSDTYNEQFF	TRBD2	TRBV27	-	TRBJ2-1
TGTGCCATCAGTGAGCTAGCGGGACTTTCCGGGGAGCTGTTTTTT	CAISELAGLSGELFF	TRBD2	TRBV10-3	-	TRBJ2-2
TGTGCCAGCAGTTCATCCGGGACAGGATCTGGCTACACCTTC	CASSSSGTGSGYTF	TRBD1	TRBV6-1	-	TRBJ1-2
TGTGCCAGCAGGGGCAGCATGAACACTGAAGCTTTCTTT	CASRGSMNTEAFF	-	TRBV2	-	TRBJ1-1
TGTGCCAGCAGCGCCTCTCGGGGTGAGCAGTTCTTC	CASSASRGEQFF	-	TRBV5-4	-	TRBJ2-1
TGTGCCAGCAGCTGGGGACAGGGTTTGTTCGAGCAGTACTTC	CASSWGQGLFEQYF	TRBD1	TRBV5-6	-	TRBJ2-7
TGTGCCAGCAGCTCGAATAAGTGGGACGTCTTGGAAAAACTGTTTTTT	CASSSNKWDVLEKLFF	-	TRBV28	once	TRBJ1-4
TGTGCCAGCAGCAGCGGGAGGTTGGGAGGGGCCAACGTCCTGACTTTC	CASSSGRLGGANVLTF	TRBD2	TRBV7-2	-	TRBJ2-6
TGTGCCATCAACCCGAGTCCTTTACAGAAGACCGGGGAGCTGTTTTTT	CAINPSPLQKTGELFF	-	TRBV10-3	-	TRBJ2-2
TGTGCCAGCAGTTTCCGGGGCTCTGGAAACACCATATATTTT	CASSFRGSGNTIYF	-	TRBV27	-	TRBJ1-3
TGTGCCAGCAGTTTATCGAGGCACAGACCGAACACCGGGGAGCTGTTTTTT	CASSLSRHRPNTGELFF	-	TRBV27	-	TRBJ2-2
TGTGCCATCAGTGAAGGTGGGCAGGGTCAGCCCCAGCATTTT	CAISEGGQGQPQHF	-	TRBV10-3	once	TRBJ1-5
TGTGCCAGCAGTGAATCCGGACCCATGAACACTGAAGCTTTCTTT	CASSESGPMNTEAFF	-	TRBV2	-	TRBJ1-1
TGTGCCAGCAGCTTAGAGGGACCGGGACCACGATACGAGCAGTACTTC	CASSLEGPGPRYEQYF	-	TRBV11-1	-	TRBJ2-7
TGCAGCGGGGGGGACAGATACAATGAGCAGTTCTTC	CSGGDRYNEQFF	-	TRBV29-1	-	TRBJ2-1
TGTGCCAGCAGTTTATCCCCCTTAGTGTCGGATACGCAGTATTTT	CASSLSPLVSDTQYF	-	TRBV27	-	TRBJ2-3
TGTGCCAGCAGCCCTGACGTTGCCTACAATGAGCAGTTCTTC	CASSPDVAYNEQFF	-	TRBV7-2	few	TRBJ2-1
TGTGCTAGTGGTTTGTCAGGGACTCAAGAGACCCAGTACTTC	CASGLSGTQETQYF	-	TRBV12-5	-	TRBJ2-5
TGTGCCAGCAGCTTGGATACGGGGAACACTGAAGCTTTCTTT	CASSLDTGNTEAFF	-	TRBV5-8	-	TRBJ1-1
TGTGCCAGTAGTATCGAAGGGACACTGTTTTTT	CASSIEGTLFF	-	TRBV19	-	TRBJ2-2
TGTGCCAGCCTAGAGCCGGGGTTGTATGGCTACACCTTC	CASLEPGLYGYTF	-	TRBV28	-	TRBJ1-2
TGTGCCAGCAGCTTAATGGGGGGACCTGTTGACGAGCAGTACTTC	CASSLMGGPVDEQYF	-	TRBV7-3	-	TRBJ2-7
TGTGCCAGCAGTGAGATACGTGAGAACACCGGGGAGCTGTTTTTT	CASSEIRENTGELFF	-	TRBV25-1	-	TRBJ2-2
TGTGCCAGTAGTCAAGGGAATCAGCCCCAGCATTTT	CASSQGNQPQHF	-	TRBV19	-	TRBJ1-5
TGTGCCAGCGGCGCCCCCACTGGCACCTACGAGCAGTACTTC	CASGAPTGTYEQYF	-	TRBV6-1	-	TRBJ2-7
TGCAGCGTTGAAAAGGGATCAGGTGGCTACACCTTC	CSVEKGSGGYTF	-	TRBV29-1	-	TRBJ1-2
TGTGCCAGCAGCTTCCTAAAAATGGGGGCTGGCTACACCTTC	CASSFLKMGAGYTF	-	TRBV7-2	once	TRBJ1-2
TGTGCCAGCAGCCAAGTGTACGGGCTAGCGGGAGATACGCAGTATTTT	CASSQVYGLAGDTQYF	TRBD2	TRBV4-2	-	TRBJ2-3
TGTGCCAGCAGCTTGCAGAGGTCTACTTTAGAGCAGTTCTTC	CASSLQRSTLEQFF	-	TRBV5-6	-	TRBJ2-1
TGTGCCAGCAGCTTGTGGCACGATCGGAACACAGATACGCAGTATTTT	CASSLWHDRNTDTQYF	-	TRBV5-4	-	TRBJ2-3
TGCAGCGCTCGCGTAGGGACTAGCGGGAGCGGGGAGCTGTTTTTT	CSARVGTSGSGELFF	TRBD2	TRBV29-1	-	TRBJ2-2
TGCGCCAGCAGTGAGTCGAGGGGAAACATGCCCCAGCATTTT	CASSESRGNMPQHF	-	TRBV10-2	-	TRBJ1-5
TGTGCCAGCAGTTTCTCTCCCGTCTTGGGGGCCAACGTCCTGACTTTC	CASSFSPVLGANVLTF	-	TRBV27	-	TRBJ2-6
TGCGCCAGCAGCCTAGCGGGAGACCCCAATACGCAGTATTTT	CASSLAGDPNTQYF	TRBD2	TRBV4-1	once	TRBJ2-3
TGCAGCGTTGAAGATGGGGGACCCGGGACCTACGAGCAGTACTTC	CSVEDGGPGTYEQYF	-	TRBV29-1	-	TRBJ2-7
TGTGCCTGGAGTACGTTCCTTAACACCGGGGAGCTGTTTTTT	CAWSTFLNTGELFF	-	TRBV30	-	TRBJ2-2
TGTGCAGGGGTCCGCTATGAGACCCAGTACTTC	CAGVRYETQYF	-	TRBV2	-	TRBJ2-5
TGTGCCAGCAGCCTCCGCAGCGGGTCAGGCGATACGCAGTATTTT	CASSLRSGSGDTQYF	-	TRBV7-9	-	TRBJ2-3
TGTGCCAGCAGTTACCCTACCCCCGAGCAGTACTTC	CASSYPTPEQYF	-	TRBV6-5	-	TRBJ2-7